This T cell receptor beta chain was observed in a study of T cells expressing NK-cell markers. This CDR3 has 14 amino acids. Germline CDR1 is SGDLS and CDR2 is YYNGEE. One entry per CDR3 protein, without DNA, is what TCRdb gives after re-calling the 5' RACE reads. Its clone listing holds a few hundred thousand distinct CDR3 sequences. The chain links TRBV9 to TRBJ2-5. This TCR derives from a man younger than 35 in good health. Sequencing was done on a sample of blood T cells: a sorted CD56 or NKG2C T cell subset, CD4+ or CD8+ T cells, or bulk PBMC T cells (not recorded which). The CDR3 sequence: CASSVGPRGETQYF.